This TCR beta chain was sequenced for a study of identical twins. Findings and limits, study-wide: Cord blood's abundant beta clonotypes had fewer insertions, unlike memory repertoires. With beta out-of-frame sequences, excess sharing by twins was weaker. With monozygotic twins, out-of-frame TCR alpha sharing exceeded what models estimated.

Of note for this clonotype: What it binds is not known.

TCRdb processed the 5' RACE reads anew with MiXCR; each CDR3 protein has one entry. The sample records 690,000 or so distinct CDR3 sequences, 8.6% being singletons. V shed 5 bases and J shed 5 bases, with 24 bases lying between them. From germline, CDR1 is SGHTA and CDR2 FQGNSA. CDR3 size: 17 residues. This sample was also put to use in a study of yellow fever vaccine responses in identical twins.

This receptor was identified in a woman between 18 and 29 years old in good health. The V gene is TRBV7-2, the J gene TRBJ2-5, with D possibly called TRBD1 or TRBD2 (5 bases each). The sequencing input was PBMCs. The DNA of the CDR3 is TGTGCCAGCAGCGGACCACTTAGAGGGGTTTGGGAGGAGACCCAGTACTTC. It is translated as CASSGPLRGVWEETQYF. Full variable domain (missing parts from reference TRBV7-2 and TRBJ2-5): GAGVSQSPSNKVTEKGKDVELRCDPISGHTALYWYRQSLGQGLEFLIYFQGNSAPDKSGLPSDRFSAERTGGSVSTLTIQRTQQEDSAVYLCASSGPLRGVWEETQYFGPGTRLLVL.